The TCR beta chain under discussion was sequenced for a study of blood T cell repertoires in COVID-19. Study background: T cells, B-cell-depleted T cells, or PBMCs provided the cDNA or gDNA that served as material.

Methods used by the authors: Researchers report that nucleated cell counts were estimated from reference gene primer amplification. TCRdb keeps only in-frame clones here, not all; method: immunoSEQ multiplex PCR. V, J and clone size derive from that table, while D and trimming were established from the DNA sequence. The sample has 390,000 or so clones, 80% to 90% seen once; the top ten hold more than 1.4%. V lost 0 bases and J 9 bases, leaving 18 bases between the germline ends. CDR1 LNHDA and CDR2 SQIVND come from the germline V gene (reference sequence). The CDR3 has 16 amino acids. The specimen sequenced was peripheral blood. The genes are TRBV19 and TRBJ2-1; no definite D call. The clonotype originates from a woman in her thirties with active or convalescent COVID-19. CDR3 amino acids: CASSIDPKARRPEQFF. For the CDR3, the DNA is TGTGCCAGTAGTATAGATCCGAAAGCCCGGCGGCCTGAGCAGTTCTTC.